Sequencing of this TCR beta chain was carried out in a study of neoadjuvant nivolumab and ipilimumab in lung cancer (dated by TCRdb to the early 2020s). At the level of the whole study: Nivolumab was administered intravenously at 3 mg/kg on days 1, 15 and 29, and in the combination arm ipilimumab 1 mg/kg was added on day 1 only. Matched pretherapy and resected tumor pairs were analyzed for seven patients, of whom four received nivolumab and three received nivolumab plus ipilimumab. Of the 45 or so patients with operable NSCLC treated in the trial, approximately 23 were randomized to nivolumab monotherapy and approximately 20 to nivolumab plus ipilimumab. TCR repertoires in pretherapy (baseline) peripheral blood were compared with TCR repertoires in tumors resected at surgery after neoadjuvant immune checkpoint blockade. The primary trial endpoint was the major pathologic response (MPR) rate in the intention-to-treat population in each study arm.

Results the study describes overall, beyond this receptor: Pretherapy blood TCR richness correlated positively with richness in tumors resected after neoadjuvant therapy (Spearman R ≈ 0.8). From pretherapy to surgery, increases in tumor T-cell richness and clonality were observed in three of three dual-therapy tumors but in only two of four nivolumab-treated tumors. A small number of samples was subjected to TCR sequencing. No significant correlation was found between TCR clonality and pathologic tumor regression, and only one major-pathologic-response sample was available for the clonality analysis. Compared with tumor-adjacent uninvolved lung, resected tumors had greater TCR richness and clonality, and increases showed up in more of the dual-therapy-treated tumors.

For this clone: Which antigen it targets is not known. Base qualities are not recorded, but no much larger clone differs from it by a single base.

Libraries were built with the immunoSEQ multiplex PCR assay. Per the original workflow: Repertoires were summarized in terms of richness and clonality, and significantly expanded and contracted clones between pre- and post-therapy samples were identified. The source is immuneACCESS, and TCRdb retained only in-frame sequences with V and J called. Part of the clones is not carried over; for the studies checked, unresolved V genes explain less than half of this, and the remainder is unexplained. V, J and clone size are taken as reported in that table, and D and trimming were inferred from the DNA itself. Within this sample are thousands of clones, with 75% to 85% of them counted one time only. 5.2% of the sample is taken by the ten largest. Explained via the paper, the time point label denotes: at surgical resection after neoadjuvant nivolumab +/- ipilimumab. Samples came from the phase 2 randomized NEOSTAR trial, which tested neoadjuvant nivolumab or nivolumab plus ipilimumab followed by surgery in operable NSCLC. Uninvolved lung adjacent to the tumor was collected at resection and used as a matched non-tumor comparison for the TCR repertoires of resected tumors.

The sequence derives from an adult with non-small cell lung cancer. Some clones in this sample may be carry-over from other donors' samples. Sequenced here: normal lung tissue adjacent to the tumor, sampled after neoadjuvant nivolumab, alone or with ipilimumab, at or shortly before surgery.

The nucleotide sequence reads TGTGCCAGCAGTTACTCGGGCGGTCAAGAGACCCAGTACTTC. It is translated as CASSYSGGQETQYF. The chain employs TRBV6-6 and TRBJ2-5, with an unclear D gene assignment. The CDR3 holds 14 amino acids from the cysteine to the phenylalanine. This entry keeps only the CDR3 DNA: 42 bases, framed from base 1. From the germline V gene (reference sequence), CDR1 is MNHNY and CDR2 is SVGAGI. Relative to germline, V is 0 bases shorter and J is 2 bases shorter, with 7 bases between their ends.